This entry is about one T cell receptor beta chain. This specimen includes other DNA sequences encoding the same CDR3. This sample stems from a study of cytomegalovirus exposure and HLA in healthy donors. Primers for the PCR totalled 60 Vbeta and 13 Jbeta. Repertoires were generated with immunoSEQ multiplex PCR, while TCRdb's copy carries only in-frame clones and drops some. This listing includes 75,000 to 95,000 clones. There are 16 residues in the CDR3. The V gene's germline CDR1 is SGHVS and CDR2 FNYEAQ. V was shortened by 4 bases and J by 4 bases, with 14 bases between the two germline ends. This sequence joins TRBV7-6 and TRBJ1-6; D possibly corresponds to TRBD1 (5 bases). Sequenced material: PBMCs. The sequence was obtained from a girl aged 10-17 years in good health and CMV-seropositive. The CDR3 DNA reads TGTGCCAGCAGCTCAGGGCCAACCTCGTATAATTCACCCCTCCACTTT. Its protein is CASSSGPTSYNSPLHF.